This T cell receptor beta chain is drawn from a study of T-cell memory formation after mild COVID-19. Study-level points and caveats: What remained unconfirmed was the SARS-CoV-2 specificity of second-wave clones peaking on day 37. Researchers report contracting CD4+ clones mostly in CM and EM, with CD8+ clones in EMRA.

Germline V gives CDR1 DFQATT, CDR2 SNEGSKA (reference sequence). V lost 0 bases to trimming and J lost 4 bases, with 15 bases between them. The CDR3 consists of 15 residues. This clonotype has just a few counts. Its antigen remains unknown. TCRdb passed the 5' RACE reads through MiXCR, listing each CDR3 protein once. The sample lists roughly 170,000 distinct CDR3 sequences; roughly 23% were seen once. The chain joins TRBV20-1 to TRBJ1-1, with a tentative D call TRBD1 (5 bases). This clonotype was sampled from an adult woman who had mild COVID-19 (a few samples of this study predate the infection). Cell type and time point are not known. The source material was PBMCs or a T cell subset sorted from them (not recorded which). The CDR3 loop is CSARDLGRMITEAFF. CDR3 sequence (DNA): TGCAGTGCTAGAGATCTGGGGCGGATGATCACTGAAGCTTTCTTT.